The present T cell receptor (beta chain) was sequenced within a study of cytomegalovirus exposure and HLA in healthy donors. Primers included in the PCR were 60 Vbeta and 13 Jbeta primers. Using immunoSEQ multiplex PCR, the repertoire was profiled, and TCRdb retains in-frame clones only, with some absent. This sample yields 70,000 or so clones, of which 80% to 90% are seen a single time; roughly 12% belongs to the top ten. Details on this clone: Sequence at one end of the junction differs from germline and may be a read error.

The study sampled nominally healthy donors, though unrecorded immune exposures were likely. CDR3 length equals 13 residues. Germline CDR1 is SGHAT and CDR2 is FQDESV (reference sequence). The genes are TRBV11-1 and TRBJ2-4; D is unresolved. Sequenced: PBMCs. The sequence came from a woman aged 25 to 39 in good health and CMV-seropositive. The CDR3 spells CASSLATGFVLWF. The CDR3 coding sequence is TGTGCCAGCAGCTTAGCTACCGGGTTCGTACTTTGGTTC.